This T cell receptor beta chain was identified during a study of T-cell reconstitution after alpha-beta-depleted transplantation in children. Study findings and constraints: A year post-transplant, T-cell counts and diversity derived mostly from newly produced T cells. Day-60 TCRbeta diversity that was high in some patients was derived from surviving recipient T cells and thymic progenitors. Reportedly, roughly two months post-transplant, alpha-beta T cells arose from several hundred expanded graft clones.

As for this clonotype: As yet, its antigen is unknown.

Preparing the TCRbeta library involved the use of unique molecular identifiers. TCRdb recomputed calls from the PCR reads with MiXCR, one row per CDR3 protein. The data show roughly 490,000 distinct CDR3 sequences, about an eighth seen once. CDR3 length: 15 amino acids. V gave up 3 bases and J gave up 0 bases, with 12 bases separating them. The V gene's germline CDR1 is MNHNS and CDR2 SASEGT. The genes are TRBV6-1 and TRBJ2-7; D gene uncertain. The sequence came from a female patient under 10 years old who had a stem cell transplant for aplastic anemia, so the T cells may come from the graft donor. This sample comprised PBMCs, mostly from graft donor cells, obtained 180 days after TCRalphabeta/CD19-depleted stem cell transplant. Here the CDR3 DNA reads TGTGCCAGCAGTGAGTGGTTGTTGAGCTCCTACGAGCAGTACGTC. It specifies CASSEWLLSSYEQYV.